These T cell receptor beta chains were read from a single sample in a study of cytomegalovirus exposure and HLA in healthy donors. This table comes from immunoSEQ multiplex PCR, and its TCRdb copy is limited to in-frame clones, with some not included. Among 50,000 to 65,000 clones listed, approximately 77% were seen once. The sample taken for sequencing was PBMCs. These receptors were obtained from a woman younger than 30 in good health and CMV-seronegative. CDR3s include the opening cysteine and the closing phenylalanine or tryptophan. Each record gives: V gene, D gene, J gene, clone size, CDR3 DNA, CDR3 protein. D genes are given only for firm matches. Only some rows state a clone size, as once, few, many or a class for expanded clones.

TRBV9	-	TRBJ1-3	-	TGTGCCAGCAGCGTCAATCAGCCCCAGGGTGACGGAAACACCATATATTTT	CASSVNQPQGDGNTIYF
TRBV30	-	TRBJ1-2	once	TGTGCCTGGAGTGTGACAGCTAACTATGGCTACACCTTC	CAWSVTANYGYTF
TRBV27	-	TRBJ2-1	-	TGTGCCAGCAGTTTATCCCTATCTCGATTCAATGAGCAGTTCTTC	CASSLSLSRFNEQFF
TRBV7-9	TRBD2	TRBJ2-2	few	TGTGCCAGCAGCGGGAGGGCCACCGGGGAGCTGTTTTTT	CASSGRATGELFF
TRBV10-3	TRBD1	TRBJ1-6	-	TGTGCCATCAGTGAGTCGAGAGGGACAGATAATTCACCCCTCCACTTT	CAISESRGTDNSPLHF
TRBV7-8	-	TRBJ1-1	-	TGTGCCAGCAGCTTAGGGGGGCGGACTGAAGCTTTCTTT	CASSLGGRTEAFF
TRBV19	-	TRBJ2-7	few	TGTGCCAGTAGTCGGACATCGAGCTCCTACGAGCAGTACTTC	CASSRTSSSYEQYF
TRBV30	-	TRBJ2-7	-	TGTGCCTGGAGCCTTAACTACGAGCAGTACTTC	CAWSLNYEQYF
TRBV30	-	TRBJ1-1	-	TGTGCCTGGAGGGGCAGGGATGGGACTGAAGCTTTCTTT	CAWRGRDGTEAFF
TRBV11-3	TRBD2	TRBJ2-3	-	TGTGCCAGCAGCTCCGGACTAGCGCGAGATACGCAGTATTTT	CASSSGLARDTQYF
TRBV19	-	TRBJ1-1	-	TGTGCCAGTAGGAGGGATCGCTTCGAGGGGAACACTGAAGCTTTCTTT	CASRRDRFEGNTEAFF
TRBV5-1	-	TRBJ2-7	-	TGCGCCAGCAACCGAGGGCCGGAGAGCTCCTACGAGCAGTACTTC	CASNRGPESSYEQYF
TRBV27	-	TRBJ1-5	-	TGTGCCAGCAGCACCGGGGGGGTTAGCAATCAGCCCCAGCATTTT	CASSTGGVSNQPQHF
TRBV2	TRBD1	TRBJ2-7	-	TGTGCCAGCAGCGAGGGGCAGGGGGCACCCTACGAGCAGTACTTC	CASSEGQGAPYEQYF
TRBV2	-	TRBJ2-1	-	TGTGCCAGCAGGGACAGCTCCTACAATGAGCAGTTCTTC	CASRDSSYNEQFF
TRBV9	-	TRBJ2-5	-	TGTGCCAGCAGCCACAATCCAGACAGGCCCCAAGAGACCCAGTACTTC	CASSHNPDRPQETQYF
TRBV19	TRBD1	TRBJ2-7	-	TGTGCCAGTAGTATAAATGAGGACAGGGGCTACGAGCAGTACTTC	CASSINEDRGYEQYF
TRBV10-2	TRBD2	TRBJ2-2	-	TGCGCCAGCAGAGGACTAGCGGGAGGAACCGGGGAGCTGTTTTTT	CASRGLAGGTGELFF
TRBV11-2	-	TRBJ2-1	-	TGTGAAAGGGGGGGGCACCCTTACAATGAGCAGTTCTTC	CERGGHPYNEQFF
TRBV5-4	TRBD2	TRBJ2-3	once	TGTGCCAGCAGCGTACTAGGGACTAGCGTACGAGATACGCAGTATTTT	CASSVLGTSVRDTQYF
TRBV27	-	TRBJ1-5	-	TGTGCCAGCAGTTACAAACAGGGCAATCAGCCCCAGCATTTT	CASSYKQGNQPQHF
TRBV6-5	TRBD1	TRBJ2-1	-	TGTGCCAGCAGTTACAGGGGGCTCTCCTACAATGAGCAGTTCTTC	CASSYRGLSYNEQFF
TRBV19	TRBD2	TRBJ2-7	-	TGTGCCAGTAGTATCCCGGGACTAATCGAGCAGTACTTC	CASSIPGLIEQYF
TRBV19	-	TRBJ1-1	-	TGTGCCAGTAGTATAGCCGGGGGGGGCACTGAAGCTTTCTTT	CASSIAGGGTEAFF
TRBV5-1	-	TRBJ2-5	-	TGCGCCAGCAGCTCCGAGGTCCAAGAGACCCAGTACTTC	CASSSEVQETQYF
TRBV7-8	-	TRBJ1-6	-	TGTGCCAGCAGCCAGCAGGAGGGTTCACCCCTCCACTTT	CASSQQEGSPLHF
TRBV6-5	-	TRBJ2-1	few	TGTGCCAGCAGGCGCCTTGACAATGAGCAGTTCTTC	CASRRLDNEQFF
TRBV12-2	-	TRBJ1-6	-	TGTGCAAGTCGCTTAGTGAGCTGGACAGACTATAATTCACCCCTCCACTTT	CASRLVSWTDYNSPLHF
TRBV30	-	TRBJ2-2	-	TGTGCCTGGAGTGCCCCCCGCGCATTGAACACCGGGGAGCTGTTTTTT	CAWSAPRALNTGELFF
TRBV28	-	TRBJ1-5	-	TGTGCCAGCAGTCCGCCCGGGATGCGGGGAGGTTTTAATCAGCCCCAGCATTTT	CASSPPGMRGGFNQPQHF